The 2 T cell receptor beta chains presented below share a single source sample, sequenced in a study of response to subunit inactivated influenza vaccine. MiXCR was run by TCRdb on the RT-PCR reads, yielding one entry per CDR3 protein. Of about 620,000 distinct CDR3 sequences listed, approximately 10% were seen once; the top ten hold roughly 11%. Separately, the same data were catalogued under a study of T cells expressing NK-cell markers. In that study: TCR beta cDNA was made by 5'RACE template switching with UMIs.

The sample here was PBMCs from blood, taken on the day of vaccination. These receptors all stem from a man aged 50 to 60 who received an inactivated influenza vaccine.

The chain employs TRBV11-2 and TRBJ2-5; D is possibly TRBD2 (6 bases). The germline gives CDR1 SGHAT, CDR2 FQNNGV. Trimming removed 1 base from V and 1 base from J, with 10 bases in between. There are 15 residues in the CDR3. Here the CDR3 reads CASSLGGTTQETQYF. CDR3 sequence (DNA): TGTGCCAGCAGCTTAGGCGGGACCACCCAAGAGACCCAGTACTTC.

The chain recombines TRBV19 with TRBJ2-3; 10 bases are a match to TRBD2. Germline CDR1 and CDR2: LNHDA and SQIVND (reference sequence). The CDR3 spans 14 residues. The ends lost 6 bases at V and 3 bases at J; junction bases unmatched: 3. CDR3 residues: CASSTSGKTDTQYF. The CDR3, as DNA: TGTGCCAGTAGCACTAGCGGGAAAACAGATACGCAGTATTTT.